These 10 T cell receptor beta chains originate from one sample sequenced in a study of shared clonotypes between healthy human individuals. Profiled with immunoSEQ multiplex PCR; TCRdb holds only in-frame clones, not every one. The sample contains some 500,000 clones, 95% to 97% of which appear only once. The sample comprised naive CD4+ T cells sorted from blood. Subset in this sample: CD45RA+ positively selected. The source is a woman aged 30 to 39 in good health.

This clone was seen a single time. The J gene is TRBJ1-1, the V gene TRBV6-5; D gene unclear. Trimming stripped 2 bases from V and 1 base from J, with 5 bases between. The CDR3 runs 13 residues. Germline lookup yields CDR1 MNHEY and CDR2 SVGAGI. CDR3 bases: TGTGCCAGCAGTTACGTACAGAACACTGAAGCTTTCTTT. Its translation: CASSYVQNTEAFF.

The chain has TRBV5-1 and TRBJ1-2, with unresolved D. The CDR3 runs 16 residues. Per germline, CDR1 SGHRS and CDR2 YFSETQ. The germline V and J ends were trimmed by 1 base and 4 bases, with 17 bases remaining between them. In DNA, the CDR3 is TGCGCCAGCAGCTTGATAGTTTTGAGTACAACCTATGGCTACACCTTC. Translating it yields CASSLIVLSTTYGYTF.

J is TRBJ1-5 and V is TRBV28; 9 nucleotides line up with TRBD1. Trimming removed 10 bases from V and 2 bases from J; junction bases left unmatched: 15. CDR3 length: 17 residues. Germline V CDR1 and CDR2: MDHEN, SYDVKM. CDR3 in amino acids: CATRQGERYRGNQPQHF. CDR3 coding DNA: TGTGCCACTAGACAGGGGGAGCGATATAGGGGCAATCAGCCCCAGCATTTT.

The chain has TRBV19 and TRBJ2-1, with D unresolved. CDR3 length equals 15 residues. CDR1 and CDR2 from the germline V gene are LNHDA and SQIVND (reference sequence). The V gene lost 5 bases and the J gene lost 2 bases, with 13 bases spanning the gap. The CDR3 region is CASSSDSLAYNEQFF. DNA of the CDR3: TGTGCCAGTAGTTCCGACTCTCTAGCCTACAATGAGCAGTTCTTC.

The chain recombines TRBV5-1 with TRBJ2-5; the D gene is possibly TRBD1 (7 bases). The length of the CDR3 is 15 residues. V lost 2 bases and J lost 4, with 15 bases in between. Germline CDR1 SGHRS, CDR2 YFSETQ. As DNA, the CDR3 is TGCGCCAGCAGCTTCAGGAGGGCAGGGGGAGAGACCCAGTACTTC. As protein: CASSFRRAGGETQYF.

The genes are TRBV27 and TRBJ2-3, with D unclear. The CDR3 runs 13 residues. V was clipped by 3 bases and J by 6 bases, with 10 bases between them. CDR1 is MNHEY and CDR2 is SMNVEV in the germline V gene (reference sequence). In DNA form, the CDR3 reads TGTGCCAGCAGTTTTGCCGGGTGGGATACGCAGTATTTT. It is translated as CASSFAGWDTQYF.

The chain combines TRBV2 with TRBJ2-7, with D possibly matching TRBD1 (6 bases). The V gene's germline CDR1 is SNHLY and CDR2 FYNNEI. V dropped 5 bases and J dropped 3 bases, with 14 bases sitting between them. This CDR3 is 14 amino acids long. For the CDR3, the DNA is TGTGCCAGCAGTCCCAGGGGAAACTACTACGAGCAGTACTTC. Amino acid sequence: CASSPRGNYYEQYF.

The gene calls are TRBV5-6 and TRBJ2-5; TRBD2 aligns across 13 bases. The assigned J gene may be wrong: the sequence end matches TRBJ2-7 better. The CDR3 has 16 residues. Per germline, CDR1 SGHDT and CDR2 YYEEEE. The CDR3 DNA follows: TGTGCCAGCAGCTCGAATGGACTAGCGGGAGCCTACGAGCAGTACTTC. Translated, it gives CASSSNGLAGAYEQYF.

CDR3 DNA sequence: TGTGCCGCCAGGAGGGTCCTCGAAACCGGGGAGCTGTTTTTT. It specifies CAARRVLETGELFF. The rearrangement links TRBV6-1 to TRBJ2-2; possibly TRBD2 for D (6 bases). This CDR3 spans 14 amino acids. Per germline, CDR1 MNHNS and CDR2 SASEGT. Trimming took off 11 bases at V and 5 bases at J, with 18 bases between the two ends.

V gene TRBV4-1 combines with J gene TRBJ2-1; perhaps D is TRBD1 or TRBD2 (5 bases each). Trimming stripped 1 base from V and 2 bases from J, with 18 bases between. This CDR3 has 18 residues. Looked up from germline, CDR1 is MGHRA and CDR2 is YSYEKL. The CDR3 protein is CASSQANLIRGPYNEQFF. The CDR3 DNA reads TGCGCCAGCAGCCAAGCTAACCTCATTCGGGGACCCTACAATGAGCAGTTCTTC.